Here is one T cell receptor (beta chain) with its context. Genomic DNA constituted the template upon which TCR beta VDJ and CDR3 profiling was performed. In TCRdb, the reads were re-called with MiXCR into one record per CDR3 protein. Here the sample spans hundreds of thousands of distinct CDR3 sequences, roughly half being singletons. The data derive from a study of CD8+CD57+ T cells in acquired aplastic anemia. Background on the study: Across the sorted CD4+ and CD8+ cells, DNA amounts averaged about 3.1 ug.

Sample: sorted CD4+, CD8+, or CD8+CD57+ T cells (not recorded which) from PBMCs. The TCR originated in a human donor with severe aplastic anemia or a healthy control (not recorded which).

This chain's CDR3 is CSARSGTGADEQYF. In nucleotides, the CDR3 is TGCAGTGCTAGATCCGGGACAGGGGCTGACGAGCAGTACTTC. V gene TRBV20-1 combines with J gene TRBJ2-7; 10 bases line up with TRBD1. Germline CDR1 is DFQATT and CDR2 is SNEGSKA (reference sequence). CDR3 length: 14 amino acids. V shed 2 bases and J 5 bases; nucleotides not matched to a gene: 6.